This is a list of T cell receptor beta chains from one sample in a study of beta chain features in type 1 diabetes. Sequencing was performed with immunoSEQ multiplex PCR; in TCRdb, only in-frame clones are kept and a portion is missing. This sample carries about 660,000 clones, roughly an eighth of them seen once, and the ten largest clones take approximately 0.042%. The sequenced sample was naive CD4+ T cells from blood. These TCRs come from a young man with type 1 diabetes. Each CDR3 is given with its conserved first and last residue. A D gene is named only where the DNA matches it firmly. Clone size is shown for a subset of rows, as once, few, many or a class of expanded clone.

j_gene: TRBJ2-7; d_gene: NA; abundance: few; v_gene: TRBV7-2; CDR3nt: TGTGCCAGCAGCCCCGGGCCCTCCTACGAGCAGTACTTC; CDR3aa: CASSPGPSYEQYF
j_gene: TRBJ2-2; d_gene: NA; abundance: few; v_gene: TRBV7-3; CDR3nt: TGTGCCTCTCGGGGTTCCGCGAACACCGGGGAGCTGTTTTTT; CDR3aa: CASRGSANTGELFF
j_gene: TRBJ1-4; d_gene: NA; abundance: few; v_gene: TRBV30; CDR3nt: TGTGCCTGGTCTGGGGATGGTGAAAAACTGTTTTTT; CDR3aa: CAWSGDGEKLFF
j_gene: TRBJ1-1; d_gene: NA; abundance: few; v_gene: TRBV5-1; CDR3nt: TGCGCCAGCAGTCCATCCGTCCAGGAGAACACTGAAGCTTTCTTT; CDR3aa: CASSPSVQENTEAFF
j_gene: TRBJ2-7; d_gene: TRBD2; abundance: NA; v_gene: TRBV2; CDR3nt: TGTGCCAGCAGTGAAGACCTACTGGGAGCGGGGGAGGTGCAGTACTTC; CDR3aa: CASSEDLLGAGEVQYF
j_gene: TRBJ2-2; d_gene: NA; abundance: NA; v_gene: TRBV30; CDR3nt: TGTGCCTGGAGTAAGGGGCTCCCCGGGGAGCTGTTTTTT; CDR3aa: CAWSKGLPGELFF
j_gene: TRBJ2-1; d_gene: NA; abundance: NA; v_gene: TRBV2; CDR3nt: TGTGCCAGCAAAGGGGGTAGCTCCTACAATGAGCAGTTCTTC; CDR3aa: CASKGGSSYNEQFF
j_gene: TRBJ2-1; d_gene: NA; abundance: few; v_gene: TRBV2; CDR3nt: TGTGCCAGCAGTGTAATGATGGTTGGCTCCTACAATGAGCAGTTCTTC; CDR3aa: CASSVMMVGSYNEQFF
j_gene: TRBJ2-5; d_gene: NA; abundance: NA; v_gene: TRBV18; CDR3nt: TGTGCCAGCTCATCGGACAGACAAGAGACCCAGTACTTC; CDR3aa: CASSSDRQETQYF
j_gene: TRBJ2-3; d_gene: TRBD2; abundance: NA; v_gene: TRBV5-4; CDR3nt: TGTGCCAGCAGCCCCGGAGGACTAGCGGGAGGAGATACGCAGTATTTT; CDR3aa: CASSPGGLAGGDTQYF
j_gene: TRBJ2-3; d_gene: NA; abundance: NA; v_gene: TRBV5-1; CDR3nt: TGCGCCAGCAGGTCGGGGGAAAGCACAGATACGCAGTATTTT; CDR3aa: CASRSGESTDTQYF
j_gene: TRBJ2-5; d_gene: TRBD1; abundance: NA; v_gene: TRBV19; CDR3nt: TGTGCCAGTAGTATACCCCACAGGGGAGAGACCCAGTACTTC; CDR3aa: CASSIPHRGETQYF
j_gene: TRBJ2-7; d_gene: NA; abundance: NA; v_gene: TRBV5-1; CDR3nt: TGCGCCAGCAGCTTGGAGGCAGGCCTAGCCTACGAGCAGTACTTC; CDR3aa: CASSLEAGLAYEQYF
j_gene: TRBJ2-7; d_gene: NA; abundance: few; v_gene: TRBV5-1; CDR3nt: TGCGCCAGCTCTTGGGCGGTTAGCTCCTACGAGCAGTACTTC; CDR3aa: CASSWAVSSYEQYF
j_gene: TRBJ2-5; d_gene: TRBD2; abundance: few; v_gene: TRBV30; CDR3nt: TGTGCCTGGGCGGCTCCGGGACTAGCGGGCCAAGAGACCCAGTACTTC; CDR3aa: CAWAAPGLAGQETQYF
j_gene: TRBJ1-2; d_gene: NA; abundance: NA; v_gene: TRBV2; CDR3nt: TGTGCCAGCAGCGAGATGGGGACGGTGGTATTTGGCTACACCTTC; CDR3aa: CASSEMGTVVFGYTF
j_gene: TRBJ2-2; d_gene: TRBD1; abundance: few; v_gene: TRBV5-4; CDR3nt: TGTGCCAGCAGCTTGGCCGGGACAGGGGGTCCGGGGGAGCTGTTTTTT; CDR3aa: CASSLAGTGGPGELFF
j_gene: TRBJ2-3; d_gene: NA; abundance: few; v_gene: TRBV6-5; CDR3nt: TGTGCCAGCAGTTCCGGGCAGCGCACAGATACGCAGTATTTT; CDR3aa: CASSSGQRTDTQYF
j_gene: TRBJ2-7; d_gene: NA; abundance: few; v_gene: TRBV5-1; CDR3nt: TGCGCCAGCAGCTTGGGGGAGACCACGGCCCTTTACGAGCAGTACTTC; CDR3aa: CASSLGETTALYEQYF
j_gene: TRBJ1-1; d_gene: TRBD1; abundance: NA; v_gene: TRBV28; CDR3nt: TGTGCCAGCACCATCAGGGGGATTAAAGCTTTCTTT; CDR3aa: CASTIRGIKAFF
j_gene: TRBJ2-1; d_gene: TRBD2; abundance: few; v_gene: TRBV5-1; CDR3nt: TGCGCCAGCAGAAGCGGGGACTCCTACAATGAGCAGTTCTTC; CDR3aa: CASRSGDSYNEQFF
j_gene: TRBJ1-1; d_gene: NA; abundance: NA; v_gene: TRBV30; CDR3nt: TGTGCCTGGACCGACGGGGGAACTGAAGCTTTCTTT; CDR3aa: CAWTDGGTEAFF
j_gene: TRBJ2-6; d_gene: TRBD1; abundance: NA; v_gene: TRBV4-2; CDR3nt: TGTGCCAGCAGCCAAGAGGGACAGGGGGCGAGCGGGGCCAACGTCCTGACTTTC; CDR3aa: CASSQEGQGASGANVLTF
j_gene: TRBJ2-3; d_gene: TRBD2; abundance: NA; v_gene: TRBV5-1; CDR3nt: TGCGCCAGCAGCTTGGGGCTAGCGGGAGTTGGAGATACGCAGTATTTT; CDR3aa: CASSLGLAGVGDTQYF
j_gene: TRBJ1-2; d_gene: NA; abundance: few; v_gene: TRBV4-1; CDR3nt: TGCGCCAGCAGCCAAGATCGTCGGGGCTACACCTTC; CDR3aa: CASSQDRRGYTF
j_gene: TRBJ1-1; d_gene: NA; abundance: NA; v_gene: TRBV6-1; CDR3nt: TGTGCCAGCAGTGCTAGGGCCCCCTCGGCTGAAGCTTTCTTT; CDR3aa: CASSARAPSAEAFF
j_gene: TRBJ2-5; d_gene: NA; abundance: few; v_gene: TRBV23-1; CDR3nt: TGCGCCAGCAGTCAATCGCCAGAAGTTCAAGAGACCCAGTACTTC; CDR3aa: CASSQSPEVQETQYF
j_gene: TRBJ2-5; d_gene: NA; abundance: NA; v_gene: TRBV2; CDR3nt: TGTGCCAGCAGTGAAACGGAGACCCAGTACTTC; CDR3aa: CASSETETQYF
j_gene: TRBJ1-1; d_gene: TRBD1; abundance: NA; v_gene: TRBV29-1; CDR3nt: TGCAGCGTTTGCAGGGGGCTGACTGGGAACACTGAAGCTTTCTTT; CDR3aa: CSVCRGLTGNTEAFF
j_gene: TRBJ2-4; d_gene: NA; abundance: few; v_gene: TRBV2; CDR3nt: TGTGCCAGCAGTGAAGGGCAGGTCAAAAACATTCAGTACTTC; CDR3aa: CASSEGQVKNIQYF
j_gene: TRBJ2-7; d_gene: NA; abundance: NA; v_gene: TRBV7-9; CDR3nt: TGTGCCACCAGGGGGGCCGAAAACGAGCAGTACTTC; CDR3aa: CATRGAENEQYF
j_gene: TRBJ1-1; d_gene: NA; abundance: NA; v_gene: TRBV5-4; CDR3nt: TGTGCCAGCAGCTTATTAGGAACTGAAGCTTTCTTT; CDR3aa: CASSLLGTEAFF
j_gene: TRBJ1-1; d_gene: NA; abundance: NA; v_gene: TRBV18; CDR3nt: TGTGCCAGCTCACCCGACAGCAAGAACACTGAAGCTTTCTTT; CDR3aa: CASSPDSKNTEAFF
j_gene: TRBJ2-5; d_gene: TRBD2; abundance: few; v_gene: TRBV29-1; CDR3nt: TGCAGCGTTGGCCTAGCGGGAGGGGTGGAGACCCAGTACTTC; CDR3aa: CSVGLAGGVETQYF
j_gene: TRBJ1-1; d_gene: NA; abundance: NA; v_gene: TRBV7-2; CDR3nt: TGTGCCAGCAGAATGACGGGGGGCACTGAAGCTTTCTTT; CDR3aa: CASRMTGGTEAFF
j_gene: TRBJ2-1; d_gene: TRBD1; abundance: NA; v_gene: TRBV5-1; CDR3nt: TGCGCCAGCAGCTTAATTGCAGGGACAGAAAATGAGCAGTTCTTC; CDR3aa: CASSLIAGTENEQFF
j_gene: TRBJ1-1; d_gene: NA; abundance: NA; v_gene: TRBV30; CDR3nt: TGTGCCTGGAGCCCAGAGATTACAGAGAACACTGAAGCTTTCTTT; CDR3aa: CAWSPEITENTEAFF
j_gene: TRBJ2-5; d_gene: NA; abundance: NA; v_gene: TRBV5-4; CDR3nt: TGTGCCAGCAGCTTGAAAGAGACCCAGTACTTC; CDR3aa: CASSLKETQYF
j_gene: TRBJ1-2; d_gene: NA; abundance: few; v_gene: TRBV5-1; CDR3nt: TGCGCCAGCAGCTTCGGCCAGACCGCCGGGGGCTACACCTTC; CDR3aa: CASSFGQTAGGYTF
j_gene: TRBJ1-2; d_gene: NA; abundance: NA; v_gene: TRBV30; CDR3nt: TGTGCCTGGAGTGTAGGGAGCGGCTACACCTTC; CDR3aa: CAWSVGSGYTF
j_gene: TRBJ2-7; d_gene: NA; abundance: few; v_gene: TRBV7-2; CDR3nt: TGTGCCAGCAGCCGCGCCATCGACTACGAGCAGTACTTC; CDR3aa: CASSRAIDYEQYF
j_gene: TRBJ2-5; d_gene: TRBD2; abundance: NA; v_gene: TRBV30; CDR3nt: TGTGCCTGGAGGATAGCGGGAGCGAGAGAGACCCAGTACTTC; CDR3aa: CAWRIAGARETQYF
j_gene: TRBJ2-2; d_gene: NA; abundance: few; v_gene: TRBV6-5; CDR3nt: TGTGCCAGCAGTCCCCGTTTTGGAGCCGGGGAGCTGTTTTTT; CDR3aa: CASSPRFGAGELFF
j_gene: TRBJ2-5; d_gene: NA; abundance: NA; v_gene: TRBV7-9; CDR3nt: TGTGCCAGCAGCTTAGGTCATCTCTCGGGAGCAGGTGGAGAGACCCAGTACTTC; CDR3aa: CASSLGHLSGAGGETQYF
j_gene: TRBJ2-7; d_gene: TRBD1; abundance: NA; v_gene: TRBV6-1; CDR3nt: TGTGCCAGCAGTGAAATCCTCGGACAGGGCTTTCCCTTC; CDR3aa: CASSEILGQGFPF
j_gene: TRBJ1-1; d_gene: TRBD1; abundance: NA; v_gene: TRBV5-6; CDR3nt: TGTGCCAGCAGCTCATACGACAGGGGCCAGGCTAGAGCTTTCTTT; CDR3aa: CASSSYDRGQARAFF
j_gene: TRBJ2-2; d_gene: TRBD1; abundance: few; v_gene: TRBV30; CDR3nt: TGTGCCTGGAGCGTAAAGTCCGGACAGGGGAACACCGGGGAGCTGTTTTTT; CDR3aa: CAWSVKSGQGNTGELFF
j_gene: TRBJ1-6; d_gene: TRBD1; abundance: NA; v_gene: TRBV10-3; CDR3nt: TGTGCCGCTTCCGGACAGGGGCATAATTCACCCCTCCACTTT; CDR3aa: CAASGQGHNSPLHF
j_gene: TRBJ2-5; d_gene: NA; abundance: few; v_gene: TRBV29-1; CDR3nt: TGCAGCGTCGAGGGACCAGCGGAGACCCAGTACTTC; CDR3aa: CSVEGPAETQYF
j_gene: TRBJ2-5; d_gene: TRBD1; abundance: NA; v_gene: TRBV12-5; CDR3nt: TGTGCTAGTGGTTGGACAGGGCAACCCCAAGAGACCCAGTACTTC; CDR3aa: CASGWTGQPQETQYF
j_gene: TRBJ2-1; d_gene: NA; abundance: NA; v_gene: TRBV6-5; CDR3nt: TGTGCCAGCAGTTACTCGAACCGATATGAGCAGTTCTTC; CDR3aa: CASSYSNRYEQFF
j_gene: TRBJ2-1; d_gene: TRBD1; abundance: NA; v_gene: TRBV10-3; CDR3nt: TGTGCCATCAGTCCCGGGACAGGGGTGGACAATGAGCAGTTCTTC; CDR3aa: CAISPGTGVDNEQFF